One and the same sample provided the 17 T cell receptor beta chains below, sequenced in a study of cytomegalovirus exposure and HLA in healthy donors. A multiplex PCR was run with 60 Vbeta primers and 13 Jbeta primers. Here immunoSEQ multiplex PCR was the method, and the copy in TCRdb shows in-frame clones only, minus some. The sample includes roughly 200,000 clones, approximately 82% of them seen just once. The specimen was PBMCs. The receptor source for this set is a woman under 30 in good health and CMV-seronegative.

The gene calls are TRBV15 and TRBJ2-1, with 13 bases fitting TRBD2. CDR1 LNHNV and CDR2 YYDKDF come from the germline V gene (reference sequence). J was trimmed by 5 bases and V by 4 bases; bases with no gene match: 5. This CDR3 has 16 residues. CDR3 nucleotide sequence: TGTGCCACCAGCATAGGACTAGCGGGAGTGAACAATGAGCAGTTCTTC. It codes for CATSIGLAGVNNEQFF.

For the CDR3, the DNA is TGCGCCAGCAGGTCCCGAAGGAGCCTACAACAGTTCTTC. Translation gives CASRSRRSLQQFF. J is TRBJ2-1 and V is TRBV23-1; D is undetermined. TRBV23-1 is labeled an ORF, and its function is uncertain. V gave up 6 bases and J gave up 13 bases, with 19 bases separating them. CDR3 length: 13 amino acids.

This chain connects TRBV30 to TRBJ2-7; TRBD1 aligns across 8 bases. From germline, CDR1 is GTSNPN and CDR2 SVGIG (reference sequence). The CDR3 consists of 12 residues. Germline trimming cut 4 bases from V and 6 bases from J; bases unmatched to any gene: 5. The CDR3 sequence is CAWTGGPSEQYF. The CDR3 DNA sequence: TGTGCCTGGACAGGGGGCCCAAGCGAGCAGTACTTC.

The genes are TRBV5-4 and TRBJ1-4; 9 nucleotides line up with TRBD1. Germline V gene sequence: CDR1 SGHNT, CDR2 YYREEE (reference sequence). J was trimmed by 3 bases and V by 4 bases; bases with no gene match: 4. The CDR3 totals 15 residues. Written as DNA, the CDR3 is TGTGCCAGCAGCCTACAGGGGGCAGCTAATGAAAAACTGTTTTTT. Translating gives CASSLQGAANEKLFF.

Here the CDR3 DNA reads TGTGCCAGCAGCGGACAGCGGGCTAGCCAGCCCCAGCATTTT. It yields the protein CASSGQRASQPQHF. This rearrangement joins TRBV9 to TRBJ1-5; possibly TRBD1 for D (5 bases). Germline V CDR1 and CDR2: SGDLS, YYNGEE. V was trimmed by 3 bases and J by 7 bases, leaving 14 bases between them. The CDR3 covers 14 residues. The variable domain in full, completed from reference TRBV9 and TRBJ1-5, reads DSGVTQTPKHLITATGQRVTLRCSPRSGDLSVYWYQQSLDQGLQFLIQYYNGEERAKGNILERFSAQQFPDLHSELNLSSLELGDSALYFCASSGQRASQPQHFGDGTRLSIL.

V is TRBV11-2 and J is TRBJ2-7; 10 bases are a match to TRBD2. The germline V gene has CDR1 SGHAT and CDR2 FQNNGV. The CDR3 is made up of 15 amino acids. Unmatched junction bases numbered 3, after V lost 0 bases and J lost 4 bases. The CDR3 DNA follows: TGTGCCAGCAGCTTAGACCTAGCGGGAGTTTACGAGCAGTACGTC. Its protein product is CASSLDLAGVYEQYV.

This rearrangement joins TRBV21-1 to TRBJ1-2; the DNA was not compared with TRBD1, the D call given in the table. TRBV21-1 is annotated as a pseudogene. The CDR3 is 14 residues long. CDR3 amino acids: CASSRHRVSCGYTF. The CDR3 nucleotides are TGTGCCAGCAGCAGACACAGGGTTTCCTGCGGCTACACCTTC.

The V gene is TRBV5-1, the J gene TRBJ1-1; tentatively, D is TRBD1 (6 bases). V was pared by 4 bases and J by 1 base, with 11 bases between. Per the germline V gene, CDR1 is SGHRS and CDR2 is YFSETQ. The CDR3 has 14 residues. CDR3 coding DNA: TGCGCCAGCAGCCCGGGACAACAGAACACTGAAGCTTTCTTT. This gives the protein CASSPGQQNTEAFF. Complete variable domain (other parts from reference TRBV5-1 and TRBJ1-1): KAGVTQTPRYLIKTRGQQVTLSCSPISGHRSVSWYQQTPGQGLQFLFEYFSETQRNKGNFPGRFSGRQFSNSRSEMNVSTLELGDSALYLCASSPGQQNTEAFFGQGTRLTVV.

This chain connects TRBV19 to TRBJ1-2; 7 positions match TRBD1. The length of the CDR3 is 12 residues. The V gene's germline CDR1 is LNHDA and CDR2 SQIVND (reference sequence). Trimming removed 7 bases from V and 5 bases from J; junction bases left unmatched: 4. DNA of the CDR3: TGTGCCAGTACGGAGGACAGGTATGGCTACACCTTC. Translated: CASTEDRYGYTF.

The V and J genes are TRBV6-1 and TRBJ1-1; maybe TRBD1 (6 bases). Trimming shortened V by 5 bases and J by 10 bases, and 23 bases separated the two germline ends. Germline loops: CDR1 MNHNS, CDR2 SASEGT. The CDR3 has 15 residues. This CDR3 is CASSPSALQGWRAFF. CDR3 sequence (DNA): TGTGCCAGCAGTCCCTCTGCTCTTCAGGGGTGGCGAGCTTTCTTT.

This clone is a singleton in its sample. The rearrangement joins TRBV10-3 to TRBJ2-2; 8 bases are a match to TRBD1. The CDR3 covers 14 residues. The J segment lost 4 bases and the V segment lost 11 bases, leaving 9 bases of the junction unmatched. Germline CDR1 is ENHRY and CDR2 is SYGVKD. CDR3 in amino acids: CASSGQGLTGELFF. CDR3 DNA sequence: TGTGCCTCAAGCGGACAGGGCCTCACCGGGGAGCTGTTTTTT.

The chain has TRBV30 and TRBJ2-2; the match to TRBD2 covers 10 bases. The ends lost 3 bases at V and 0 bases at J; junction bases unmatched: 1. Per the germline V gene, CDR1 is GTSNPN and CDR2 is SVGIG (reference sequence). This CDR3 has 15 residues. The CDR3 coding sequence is TGTGCCTGGAGACTAGCGGGGACGAACACCGGGGAGCTGTTTTTT. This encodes CAWRLAGTNTGELFF.

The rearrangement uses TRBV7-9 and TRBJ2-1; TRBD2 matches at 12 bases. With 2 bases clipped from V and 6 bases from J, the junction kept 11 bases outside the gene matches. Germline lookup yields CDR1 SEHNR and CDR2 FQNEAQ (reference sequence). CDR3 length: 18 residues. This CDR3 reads CASSLKMRLAGVPNEQFF. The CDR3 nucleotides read TGTGCCAGCAGCTTAAAGATGAGACTAGCGGGAGTTCCCAATGAGCAGTTCTTC.

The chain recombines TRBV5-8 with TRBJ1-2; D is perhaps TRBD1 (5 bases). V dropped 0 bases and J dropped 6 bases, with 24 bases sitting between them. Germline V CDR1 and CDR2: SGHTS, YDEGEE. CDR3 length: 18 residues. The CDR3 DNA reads TGTGCCAGCAGCTTGGGGCCCCTGGACAAAATTGTTGTAGATGGCTACACCTTC. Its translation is CASSLGPLDKIVVDGYTF. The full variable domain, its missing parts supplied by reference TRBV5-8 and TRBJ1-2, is EAGVTQSPTHLIKTRGQQATLRCSPISGHTSVYWYQQALGLGLQFLLWYDEGEERNRGNFPPRFSGRQFPNYSSELNVNALELEDSALYLCASSLGPLDKIVVDGYTFGSGTRLTVV.

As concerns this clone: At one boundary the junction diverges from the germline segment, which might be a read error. The CDR3, as DNA: TGTTCCAGCAGCTTAGTTTCAGGGGACACCGGGGAGCTGTTTTTT. It encodes CSSSLVSGDTGELFF. The chain combines TRBV7-9 with TRBJ2-2; D may be TRBD1 (6 bases). Germline V lookup: CDR1 SEHNR, CDR2 FQNEAQ (reference sequence). CDR3 length: 15 amino acids.

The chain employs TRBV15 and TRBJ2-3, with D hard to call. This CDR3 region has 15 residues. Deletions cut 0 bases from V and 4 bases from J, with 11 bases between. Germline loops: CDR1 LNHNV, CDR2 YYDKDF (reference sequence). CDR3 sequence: CATSRDWRLADTQYF. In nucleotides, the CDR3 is TGTGCCACCAGCAGAGATTGGCGGTTGGCAGATACGCAGTATTTT.

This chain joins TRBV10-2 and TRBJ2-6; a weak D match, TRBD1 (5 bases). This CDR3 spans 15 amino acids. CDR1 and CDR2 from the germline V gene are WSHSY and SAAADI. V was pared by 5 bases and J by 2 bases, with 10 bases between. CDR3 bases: TGCGCCAGCAGTACAGGCGCCGCTGGGGCCAACGTCCTGACTTTC. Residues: CASSTGAAGANVLTF.